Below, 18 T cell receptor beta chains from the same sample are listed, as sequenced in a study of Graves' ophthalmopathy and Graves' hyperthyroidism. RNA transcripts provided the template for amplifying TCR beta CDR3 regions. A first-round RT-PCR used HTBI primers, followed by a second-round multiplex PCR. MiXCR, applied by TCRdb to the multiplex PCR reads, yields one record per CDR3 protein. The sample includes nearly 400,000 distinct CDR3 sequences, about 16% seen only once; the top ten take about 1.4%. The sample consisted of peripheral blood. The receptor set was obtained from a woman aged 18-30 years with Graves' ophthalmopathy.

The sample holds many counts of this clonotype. CDR3 sequence (DNA): TGTGCCAGCAGCGAGGCTCTGAACACTGAAGCTTTCTTT. Its protein product is CASSEALNTEAFF. The V and J genes are TRBV2 and TRBJ1-1; D not certain. Looked up from germline, CDR1 is SNHLY and CDR2 is FYNNEI. This CDR3 has 13 residues. The V end was cut by 6 bases, the J end by 0 bases, with 8 bases between.

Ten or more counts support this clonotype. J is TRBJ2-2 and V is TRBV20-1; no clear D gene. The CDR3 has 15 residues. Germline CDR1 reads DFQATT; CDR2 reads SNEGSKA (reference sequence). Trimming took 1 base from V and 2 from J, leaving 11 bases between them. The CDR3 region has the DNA TGCAGTGCTAGAGCATATACAGTTAACACCGGGGAGCTGTTTTTT. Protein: CSARAYTVNTGELFF.

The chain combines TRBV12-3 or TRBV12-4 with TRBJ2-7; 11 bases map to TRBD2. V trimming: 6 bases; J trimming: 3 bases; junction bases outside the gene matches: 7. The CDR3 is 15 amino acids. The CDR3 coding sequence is TGTGCCAGCAGACAGGGACTAGCGGCGTACTACGAGCAGTACTTC. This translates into CASRQGLAAYYEQYF.

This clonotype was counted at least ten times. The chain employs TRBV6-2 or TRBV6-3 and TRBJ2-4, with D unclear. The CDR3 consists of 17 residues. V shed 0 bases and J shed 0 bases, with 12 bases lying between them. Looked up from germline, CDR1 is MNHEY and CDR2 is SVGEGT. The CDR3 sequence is CASSYSATGLAKNIQYF. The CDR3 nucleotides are TGTGCCAGCAGTTACTCCGCGACGGGTTTAGCCAAAAACATTCAGTACTTC.

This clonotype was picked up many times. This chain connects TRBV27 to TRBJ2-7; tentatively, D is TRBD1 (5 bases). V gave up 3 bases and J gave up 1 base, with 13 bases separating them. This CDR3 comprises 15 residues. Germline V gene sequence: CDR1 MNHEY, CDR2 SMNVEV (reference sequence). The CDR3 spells CASSFSRGASYEQYF. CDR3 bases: TGTGCCAGCAGTTTCTCTAGGGGCGCGTCCTACGAGCAGTACTTC.

In nucleotides, the CDR3 is TGTGCCAGCAGTTTGGAGACAGGGGGGTATCAGCCCCAGCATTTT. It codes for CASSLETGGYQPQHF. The chain couples TRBV6-5 to TRBJ1-5; TRBD1 agrees at 9 bases. The CDR3 spans 15 residues. V trimming: 4 bases; J trimming: 5 bases; junction bases outside the gene matches: 6. Germline CDR1 MNHEY, CDR2 SVGAGI.

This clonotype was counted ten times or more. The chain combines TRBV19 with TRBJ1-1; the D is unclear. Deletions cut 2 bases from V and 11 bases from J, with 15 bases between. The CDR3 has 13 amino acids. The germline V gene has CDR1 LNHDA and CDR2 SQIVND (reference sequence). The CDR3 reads CASSIFGSEEAFF. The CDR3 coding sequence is TGTGCCAGTAGTATATTTGGCTCAGAGGAGGCTTTCTTT.

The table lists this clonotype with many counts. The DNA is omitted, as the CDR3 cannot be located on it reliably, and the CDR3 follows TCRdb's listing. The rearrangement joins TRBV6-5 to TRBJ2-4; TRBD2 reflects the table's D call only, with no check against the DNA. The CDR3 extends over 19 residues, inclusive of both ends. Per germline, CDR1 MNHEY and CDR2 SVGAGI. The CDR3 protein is CASSYGTSGTFGAKNIQYF.

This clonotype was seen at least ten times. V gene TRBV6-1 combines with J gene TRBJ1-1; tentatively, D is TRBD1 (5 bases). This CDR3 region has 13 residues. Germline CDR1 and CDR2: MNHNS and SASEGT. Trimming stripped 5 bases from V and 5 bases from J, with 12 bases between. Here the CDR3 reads CASSPRRQTEAFF. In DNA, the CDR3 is TGTGCCAGCAGTCCACGGAGACAGACTGAAGCTTTCTTT.

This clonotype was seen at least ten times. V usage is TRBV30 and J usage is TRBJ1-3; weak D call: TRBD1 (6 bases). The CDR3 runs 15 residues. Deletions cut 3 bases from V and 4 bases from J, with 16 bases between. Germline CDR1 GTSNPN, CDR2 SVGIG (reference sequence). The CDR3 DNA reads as TGTGCCTGGAGCTTCGGGGGCTCGACCGGAAACACCATATATTTT. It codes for CAWSFGGSTGNTIYF.

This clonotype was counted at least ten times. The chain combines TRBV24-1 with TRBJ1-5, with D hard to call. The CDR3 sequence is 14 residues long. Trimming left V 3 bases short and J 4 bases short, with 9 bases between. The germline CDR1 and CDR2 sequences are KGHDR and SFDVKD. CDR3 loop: CATSDVGPNQPQHF. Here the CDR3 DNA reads TGTGCCACCAGTGATGTTGGCCCTAATCAGCCCCAGCATTTT.

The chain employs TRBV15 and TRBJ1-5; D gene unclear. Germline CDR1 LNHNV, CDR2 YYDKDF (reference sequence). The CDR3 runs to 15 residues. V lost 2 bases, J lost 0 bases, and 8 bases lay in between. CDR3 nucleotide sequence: TGTGCCACCAGCAGAACTCATAATAGCAATCAGCCCCAGCATTTT. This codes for CATSRTHNSNQPQHF.

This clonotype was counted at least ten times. CDR3 nucleotide sequence: TGTGCCAGCCAAGCGACCGGGGAGCTGTTTTTT. Translated: CASQATGELFF. The J gene is TRBJ2-2, the V gene TRBV6-5; no reliable D call. V lost 8 bases to trimming and J lost 5 bases, with 6 bases between them. Germline assignment: CDR1 MNHEY and CDR2 SVGAGI. The CDR3 has 11 residues.

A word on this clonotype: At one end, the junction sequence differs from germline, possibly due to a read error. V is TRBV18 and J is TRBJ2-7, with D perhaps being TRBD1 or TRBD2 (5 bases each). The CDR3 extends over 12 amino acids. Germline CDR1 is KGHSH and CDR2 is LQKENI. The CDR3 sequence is CASSPGRDERYF. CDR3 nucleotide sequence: TGTGCCAGCTCACCGGGACGGGACGAGCGGTACTTC.

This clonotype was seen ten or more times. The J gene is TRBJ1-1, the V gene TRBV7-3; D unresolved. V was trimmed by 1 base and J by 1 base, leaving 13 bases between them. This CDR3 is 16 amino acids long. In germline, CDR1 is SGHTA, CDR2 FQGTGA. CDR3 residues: CASSLSIIKTNTEAFF. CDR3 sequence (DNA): TGTGCCAGCAGCTTAAGCATTATAAAGACGAACACTGAAGCTTTCTTT.

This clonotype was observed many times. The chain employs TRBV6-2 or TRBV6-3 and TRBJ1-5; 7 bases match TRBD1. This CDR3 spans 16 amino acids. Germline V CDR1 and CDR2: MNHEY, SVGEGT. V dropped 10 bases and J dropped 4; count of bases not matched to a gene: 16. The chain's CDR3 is CATSIITGTANQPQHF. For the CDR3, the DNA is TGTGCCACCTCCATAATCACCGGGACAGCGAATCAGCCCCAGCATTTT.

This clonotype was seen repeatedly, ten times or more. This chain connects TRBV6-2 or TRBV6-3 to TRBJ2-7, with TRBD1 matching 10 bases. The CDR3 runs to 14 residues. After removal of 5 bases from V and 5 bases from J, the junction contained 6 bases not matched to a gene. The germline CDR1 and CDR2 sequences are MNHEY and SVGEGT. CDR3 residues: CASSPGQGFHEQYF. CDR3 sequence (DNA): TGTGCCAGCAGTCCGGGACAGGGGTTCCACGAGCAGTACTTC.

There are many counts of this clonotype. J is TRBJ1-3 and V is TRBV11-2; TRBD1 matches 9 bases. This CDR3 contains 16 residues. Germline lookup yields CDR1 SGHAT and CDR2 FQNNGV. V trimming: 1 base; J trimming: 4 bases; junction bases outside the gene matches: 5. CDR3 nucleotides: TGTGCCAGCAGCTTAGTACAGGGGGCGACAGGAAACACCATATATTTT. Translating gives CASSLVQGATGNTIYF.